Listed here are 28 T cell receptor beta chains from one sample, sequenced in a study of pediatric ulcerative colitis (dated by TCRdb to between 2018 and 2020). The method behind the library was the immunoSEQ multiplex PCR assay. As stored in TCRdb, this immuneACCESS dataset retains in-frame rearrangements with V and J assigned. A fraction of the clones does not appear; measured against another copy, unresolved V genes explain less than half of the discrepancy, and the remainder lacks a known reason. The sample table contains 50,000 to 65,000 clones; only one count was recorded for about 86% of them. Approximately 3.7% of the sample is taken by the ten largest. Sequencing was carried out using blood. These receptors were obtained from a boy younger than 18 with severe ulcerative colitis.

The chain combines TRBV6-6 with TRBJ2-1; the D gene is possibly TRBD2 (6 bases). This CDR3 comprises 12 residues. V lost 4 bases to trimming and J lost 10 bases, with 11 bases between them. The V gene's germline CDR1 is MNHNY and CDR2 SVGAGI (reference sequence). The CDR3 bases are TGTGCCAGCAGTTCGGACTACTCCGAGCAGTTCTTC. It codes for CASSSDYSEQFF.

CDR3 sequence (DNA): TGTGCCAGCAGCAAATCTCAGGTTCCCGGGGGCTATGGCTACACCTTC. This sequence encodes CASSKSQVPGGYGYTF. The rearrangement joins TRBV21-1 to TRBJ1-2. TRBV21-1 is classified as a pseudogene. The CDR3 runs 16 residues.

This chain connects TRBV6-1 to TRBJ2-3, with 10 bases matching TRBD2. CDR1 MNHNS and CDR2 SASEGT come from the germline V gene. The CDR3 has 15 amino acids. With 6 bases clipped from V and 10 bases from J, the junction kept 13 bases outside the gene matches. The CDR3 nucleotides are TGTGCCAGCAGCAACAGCGGGAGGGCCGTCGGAGCGCAGTATTTT. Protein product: CASSNSGRAVGAQYF.

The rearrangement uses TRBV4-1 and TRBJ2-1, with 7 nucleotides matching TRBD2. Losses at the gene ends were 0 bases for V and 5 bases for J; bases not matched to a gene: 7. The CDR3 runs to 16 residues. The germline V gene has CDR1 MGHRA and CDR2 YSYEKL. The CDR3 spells CASSQEPGTIDNEQFF. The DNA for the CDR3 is TGCGCCAGCAGCCAAGAACCCGGGACTATCGACAATGAGCAGTTCTTC.

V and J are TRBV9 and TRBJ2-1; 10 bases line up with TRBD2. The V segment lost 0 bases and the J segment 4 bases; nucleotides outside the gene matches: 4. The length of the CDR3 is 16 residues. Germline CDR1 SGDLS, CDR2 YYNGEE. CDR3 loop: CASSVVDSGRYNEQFF. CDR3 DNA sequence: TGTGCCAGCAGCGTAGTAGATAGCGGGAGGTACAATGAGCAGTTCTTC.

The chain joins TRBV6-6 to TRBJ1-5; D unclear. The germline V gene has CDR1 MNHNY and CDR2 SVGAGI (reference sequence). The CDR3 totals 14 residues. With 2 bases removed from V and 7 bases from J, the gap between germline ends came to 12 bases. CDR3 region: CASSYPRLEQPQHF. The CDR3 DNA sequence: TGTGCCAGCAGTTACCCGAGGCTAGAGCAGCCCCAGCATTTT.

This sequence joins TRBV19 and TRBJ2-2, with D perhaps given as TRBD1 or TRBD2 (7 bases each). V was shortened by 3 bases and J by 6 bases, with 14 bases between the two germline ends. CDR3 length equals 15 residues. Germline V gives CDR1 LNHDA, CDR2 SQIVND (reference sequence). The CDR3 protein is CASSIQAGTAGELFF. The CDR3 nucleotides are TGTGCCAGTAGTATTCAAGCGGGGACAGCCGGGGAGCTGTTTTTT.

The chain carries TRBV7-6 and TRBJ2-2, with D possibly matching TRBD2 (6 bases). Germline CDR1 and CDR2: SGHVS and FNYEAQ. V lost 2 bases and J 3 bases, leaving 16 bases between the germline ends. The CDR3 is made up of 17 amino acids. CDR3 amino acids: CASSLSPGLQDTGELFF. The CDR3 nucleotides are TGTGCCAGCAGCTTATCACCGGGACTCCAGGACACCGGGGAGCTGTTTTTT.

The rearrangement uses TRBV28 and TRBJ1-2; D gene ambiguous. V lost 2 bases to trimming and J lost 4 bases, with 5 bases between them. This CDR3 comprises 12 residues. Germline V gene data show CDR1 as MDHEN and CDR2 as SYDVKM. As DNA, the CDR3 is TGTGCCAGCAGTTTACCCCCCTATGGCTACACCTTC. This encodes CASSLPPYGYTF.

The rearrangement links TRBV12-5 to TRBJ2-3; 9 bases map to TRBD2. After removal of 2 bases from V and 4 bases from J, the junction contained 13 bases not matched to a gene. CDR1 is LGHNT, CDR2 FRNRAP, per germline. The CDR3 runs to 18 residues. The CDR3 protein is CASGLKGSSGSVSDTQYF. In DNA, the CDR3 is TGTGCTAGTGGTTTGAAGGGGAGTAGCGGGAGTGTTTCAGATACGCAGTATTTT.

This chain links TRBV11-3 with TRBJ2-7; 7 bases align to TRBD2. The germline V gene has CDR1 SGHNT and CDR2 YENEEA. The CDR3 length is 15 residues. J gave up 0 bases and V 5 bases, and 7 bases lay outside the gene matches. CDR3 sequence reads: CASSTLGGSSYEQYF. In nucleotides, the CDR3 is TGTGCCAGCAGCACACTGGGGGGGAGCTCCTACGAGCAGTACTTC. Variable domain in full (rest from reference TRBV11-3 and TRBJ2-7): EAGVVQSPRYKIIEKKQPVAFWCNPISGHNTLYWYLQNLGQGPELLIRYENEEAVDDSQLPKDRFSAERLKGVDSTLKIQPAELGDSAVYLCASSTLGGSSYEQYFGPGTRLTVT.

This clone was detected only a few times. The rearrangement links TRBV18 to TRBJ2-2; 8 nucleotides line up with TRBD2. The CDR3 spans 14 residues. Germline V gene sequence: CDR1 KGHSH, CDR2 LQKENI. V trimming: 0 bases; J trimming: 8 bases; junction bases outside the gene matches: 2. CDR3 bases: TGTGCCAGCTCACCACCAGCGGGAGTAGGGGAGCTGTTTTTT. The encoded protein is CASSPPAGVGELFF.

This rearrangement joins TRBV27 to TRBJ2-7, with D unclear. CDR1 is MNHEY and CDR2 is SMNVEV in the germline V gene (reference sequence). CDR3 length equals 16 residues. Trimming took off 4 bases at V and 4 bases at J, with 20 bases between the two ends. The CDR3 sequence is CASSSNTDRGAYEQYF. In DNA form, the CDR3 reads TGTGCCAGCAGTTCGAATACAGATCGCGGAGCTTACGAGCAGTACTTC.

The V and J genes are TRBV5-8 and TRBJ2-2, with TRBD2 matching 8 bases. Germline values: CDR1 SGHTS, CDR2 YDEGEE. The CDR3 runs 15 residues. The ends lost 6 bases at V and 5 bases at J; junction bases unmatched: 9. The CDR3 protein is CASNPSGSRTGELFF. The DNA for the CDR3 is TGTGCCAGCAACCCAAGCGGGAGTAGAACCGGGGAGCTGTTTTTT.

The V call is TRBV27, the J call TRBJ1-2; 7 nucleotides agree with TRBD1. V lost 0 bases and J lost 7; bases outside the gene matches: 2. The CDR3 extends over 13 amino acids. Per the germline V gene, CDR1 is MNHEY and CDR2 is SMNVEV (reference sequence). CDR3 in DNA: TGTGCCAGCAGTTTATCAGGGGGCCGTGGCTACACCTTC. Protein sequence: CASSLSGGRGYTF.

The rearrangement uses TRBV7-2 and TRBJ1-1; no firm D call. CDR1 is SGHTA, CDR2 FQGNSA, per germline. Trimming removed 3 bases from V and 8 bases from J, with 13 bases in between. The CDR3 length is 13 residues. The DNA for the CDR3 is TGTGCCAGCAGCTTGAGTCGGGTCCTCGAAGCTTTCTTT. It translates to CASSLSRVLEAFF.

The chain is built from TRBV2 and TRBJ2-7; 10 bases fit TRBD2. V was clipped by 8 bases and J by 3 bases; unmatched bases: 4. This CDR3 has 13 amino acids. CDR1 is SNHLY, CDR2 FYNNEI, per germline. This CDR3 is CASWTSGLYEQYF. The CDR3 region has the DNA TGTGCCAGCTGGACTAGCGGTCTCTACGAGCAGTACTTC. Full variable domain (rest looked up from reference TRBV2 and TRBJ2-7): EPEVTQTPSHQVTQMGQEVILRCVPISNHLYFYWYRQILGQKVEFLVSFYNNEISEKSEIFDDQFSVERPDGSNFTLKIRSTKLEDSAMYFCASWTSGLYEQYFGPGTRLTVT.

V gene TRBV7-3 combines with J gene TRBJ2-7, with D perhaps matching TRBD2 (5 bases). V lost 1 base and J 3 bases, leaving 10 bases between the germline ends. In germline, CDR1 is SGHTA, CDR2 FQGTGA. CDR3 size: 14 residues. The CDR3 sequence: CASSLSGSDYEQYF. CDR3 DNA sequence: TGTGCCAGCAGCTTAAGCGGGTCGGACTACGAGCAGTACTTC. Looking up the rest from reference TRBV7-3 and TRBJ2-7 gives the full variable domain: GAGVSQTPSNKVTEKGKYVELRCDPISGHTALYWYRQSLGQGPEFLIYFQGTGAADDSGLPNDRFFAVRPEGSVSTLKIQRTERGDSAVYLCASSLSGSDYEQYFGPGTRLTVT.

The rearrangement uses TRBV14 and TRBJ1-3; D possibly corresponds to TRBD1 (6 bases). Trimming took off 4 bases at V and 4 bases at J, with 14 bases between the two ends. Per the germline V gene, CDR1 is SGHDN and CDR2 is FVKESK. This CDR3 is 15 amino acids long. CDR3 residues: CASSPPGAWGNTIYF. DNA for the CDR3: TGTGCCAGCAGCCCCCCGGGGGCCTGGGGAAACACCATATATTTT.

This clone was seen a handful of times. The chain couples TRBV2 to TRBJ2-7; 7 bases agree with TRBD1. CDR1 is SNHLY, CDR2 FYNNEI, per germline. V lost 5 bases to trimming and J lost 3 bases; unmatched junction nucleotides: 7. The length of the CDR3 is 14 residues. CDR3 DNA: TGTGCCAGCAGTCCTAGGGGGCTTTACTACGAGCAGTACTTC. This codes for CASSPRGLYYEQYF.

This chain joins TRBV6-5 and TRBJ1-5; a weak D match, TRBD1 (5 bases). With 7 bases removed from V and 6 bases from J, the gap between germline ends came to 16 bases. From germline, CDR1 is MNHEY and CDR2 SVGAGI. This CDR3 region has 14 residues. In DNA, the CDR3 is TGTGCCAGCACCGGGGACCTGCGTGGTCAGCCCCAGCATTTT. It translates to CASTGDLRGQPQHF.

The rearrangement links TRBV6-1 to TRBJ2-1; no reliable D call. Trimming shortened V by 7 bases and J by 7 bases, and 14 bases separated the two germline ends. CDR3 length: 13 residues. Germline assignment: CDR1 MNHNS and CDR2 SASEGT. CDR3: CASNPIGRNEQFF. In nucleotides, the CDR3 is TGTGCCAGCAACCCGATCGGGCGGAATGAGCAGTTCTTC.

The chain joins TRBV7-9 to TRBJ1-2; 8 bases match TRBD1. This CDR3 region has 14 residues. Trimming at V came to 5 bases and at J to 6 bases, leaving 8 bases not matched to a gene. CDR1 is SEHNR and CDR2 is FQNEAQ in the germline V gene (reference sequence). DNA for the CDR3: TGTGCCAGCAGCCGCCAGGGGGCAGGGGATGGCTACACCTTC. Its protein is CASSRQGAGDGYTF.

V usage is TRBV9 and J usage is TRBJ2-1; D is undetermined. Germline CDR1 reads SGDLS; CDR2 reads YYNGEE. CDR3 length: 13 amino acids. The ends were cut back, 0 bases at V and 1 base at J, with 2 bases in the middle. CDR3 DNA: TGTGCCAGCAGCGTAGTTTCCTACAATGAGCAGTTCTTC. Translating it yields CASSVVSYNEQFF.

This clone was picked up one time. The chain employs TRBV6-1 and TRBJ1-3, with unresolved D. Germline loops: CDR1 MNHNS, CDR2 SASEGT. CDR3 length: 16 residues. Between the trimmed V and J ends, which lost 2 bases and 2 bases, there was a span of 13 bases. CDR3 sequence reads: CASSERTAGTGNTIYF. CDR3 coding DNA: TGTGCCAGCAGTGAACGGACGGCTGGGACTGGAAACACCATATATTTT.

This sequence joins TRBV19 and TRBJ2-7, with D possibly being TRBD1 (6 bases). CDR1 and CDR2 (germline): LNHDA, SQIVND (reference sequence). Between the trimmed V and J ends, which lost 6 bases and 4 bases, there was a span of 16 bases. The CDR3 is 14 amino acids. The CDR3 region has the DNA TGTGCCAGTAGCTCGTCAGGGGCCCTATACGAGCAGTACTTC. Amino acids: CASSSSGALYEQYF.

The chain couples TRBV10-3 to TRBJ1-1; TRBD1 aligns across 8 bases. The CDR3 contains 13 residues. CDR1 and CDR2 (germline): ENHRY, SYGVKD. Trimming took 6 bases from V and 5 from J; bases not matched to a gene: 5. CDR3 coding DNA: TGTGCCATCAGGGACAGGGTTGGAACTGAAGCTTTCTTT. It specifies CAIRDRVGTEAFF.

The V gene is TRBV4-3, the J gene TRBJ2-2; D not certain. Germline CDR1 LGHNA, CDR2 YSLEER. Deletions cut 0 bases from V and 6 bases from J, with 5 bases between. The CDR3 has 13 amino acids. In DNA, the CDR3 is TGCGCCAGCAGCCAAGATGTTCCCGGGGAGCTGTTTTTT. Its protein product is CASSQDVPGELFF.